The 26 T cell receptor beta chains presented below share a single source sample, sequenced in a study of T cells in Graves' hyperthyroidism and ophthalmopathy. The source material, RNA transcripts, was used to amplify TCR beta CDR3 regions. A set of HTBI primers served as the primers for a first-round RT-PCR of the TCR CDR3. TCRdb reprocessed the multiplex PCR reads via MiXCR and lists one record per CDR3 protein. In the table there are 250,000 to 300,000 distinct CDR3 sequences, approximately 13% of which are singletons. Sequencing input: blood. These receptors originate from a woman in her thirties or forties with Graves' hyperthyroidism.

This clonotype was counted at least ten times. Here the CDR3 DNA reads TGTGCCAGCAATTTCGACAGAAATAATTCACCCCTCCACTTT. It translates to CASNFDRNNSPLHF. The chain couples TRBV2 to TRBJ1-6; D may be TRBD1 (5 bases). With 7 bases removed from V and 5 bases from J, the gap between germline ends came to 12 bases. The CDR3 totals 14 residues. Germline V gene data show CDR1 as SNHLY and CDR2 as FYNNEI.

The chain has TRBV5-1 and TRBJ2-2, with TRBD2 matching over 7 bases. The CDR3 runs to 16 residues. CDR1 SGHRS and CDR2 YFSETQ come from the germline V gene. Trimming took 0 bases from V and 3 from J; bases not matched to a gene: 5. CDR3 sequence: CASSLDGRADTGELFF. The CDR3 DNA reads as TGCGCCAGCAGCTTGGATGGGAGGGCGGACACCGGGGAGCTGTTTTTT.

The J gene is TRBJ2-4, the V gene TRBV7-2, with a tentative D call TRBD1 (6 bases). There are 15 residues in the CDR3. Germline-derived CDR1 and CDR2 are SGHTA and FQGNSA. V lost 6 bases to trimming and J lost 6 bases, with 18 bases between them. Written as DNA, the CDR3 is TGTGCCAGCAGGCACGAGGACAGATCGGGAAACATTCAGTACTTC. Translating it yields CASRHEDRSGNIQYF.

This clonotype was counted at least ten times. J is TRBJ1-5 and V is TRBV5-6; TRBD1 is a possible D gene (6 bases). This CDR3 is built from 16 residues. Germline loops: CDR1 SGHDT, CDR2 YYEEEE. The ends were cut back, 4 bases at V and 2 bases at J, with 16 bases in the middle. In DNA form, the CDR3 reads TGTGCCAGCAGCCGAAGGTCAGGGGTTGGCAATCAGCCCCAGCATTTT. Translated, it gives CASSRRSGVGNQPQHF.

There are many counts of this clonotype. The chain carries TRBV24-1 and TRBJ2-1; D unclear. This CDR3 has 14 residues. Trimming removed 1 base from V and 7 bases from J, with 10 bases in between. The V gene's germline CDR1 is KGHDR and CDR2 SFDVKD. The CDR3 nucleotides read TGTGCCACCAGTGATTTAGGCCCTGGGAATGAGCAGTTCTTC. It specifies CATSDLGPGNEQFF.

The table lists this clonotype with a few counts. The J gene is TRBJ1-5, the V gene TRBV20-1, with a weak D call TRBD1 (5 bases). The V gene's germline CDR1 is DFQATT and CDR2 SNEGSKA (reference sequence). Trimming removed 5 bases at V and 5 bases at J, with 13 bases between. The length of the CDR3 is 13 residues. CDR3 protein: CSAGDSYDQPQHF. The CDR3, as DNA: TGCAGTGCTGGCGACAGTTACGATCAGCCCCAGCATTTT.

This clonotype was detected ten times or more. CDR3 protein: CASVPSAGVNTGELFF. For the CDR3, the DNA is TGTGCCAGCGTACCGAGTGCGGGGGTGAACACCGGGGAGCTGTTTTTT. The chain uses TRBV28 and TRBJ2-2; TRBD2 aligns across 7 bases. The CDR3 extends over 16 amino acids. Germline CDR1 and CDR2: MDHEN and SYDVKM. The V segment lost 8 bases and the J segment 1 base; nucleotides outside the gene matches: 10.

This clonotype was counted at least ten times. The chain has TRBV4-1 and TRBJ1-1, with a possible D match to TRBD1 (5 bases). CDR3 length: 18 residues. Germline CDR1 is MGHRA and CDR2 is YSYEKL. V gave up 1 base and J gave up 3 bases, with 21 bases separating them. In DNA, the CDR3 is TGCGCCAGCAGCCAAGGCGGTGGGGGGAAGTTGAAGGACACTGAAGCTTTCTTT. Amino acid sequence: CASSQGGGGKLKDTEAFF.

The table lists this clonotype with many counts. The chain recombines TRBV10-3 with TRBJ1-5; perhaps TRBD1 as D (6 bases). Germline V gives CDR1 ENHRY, CDR2 SYGVKD. The CDR3 is 14 amino acids. The V end lost 2 bases, the J end lost 5 bases, and 10 bases lay between the germline ends. Here the CDR3 DNA reads TGTGCCATCAGTGAGGGACAGAGAGATCAGCCCCAGCATTTT. Encoded protein: CAISEGQRDQPQHF.

The chain employs TRBV28 and TRBJ1-1; D is unresolved. The CDR3 runs to 13 residues. Germline V CDR1 and CDR2: MDHEN, SYDVKM. The V and J ends lost 2 bases and 1 base respectively, with 5 bases between them. The CDR3 sequence: CASSLTKNTEAFF. CDR3 sequence (DNA): TGTGCCAGCAGTTTAACCAAGAACACTGAAGCTTTCTTT.

This clonotype has just a few counts. The chain recombines TRBV3-1 with TRBJ2-3; D is unclear. V was clipped by 0 bases and J by 6 bases, with 4 bases between them. Germline V gives CDR1 LGHDT, CDR2 YNNKEL (reference sequence). CDR3 length equals 12 residues. The CDR3 region is CASSQDGDTQYF. For the CDR3, the DNA is TGTGCCAGCAGCCAAGATGGGGATACGCAGTATTTT.

The sample holds many counts of this clonotype. The rearrangement links TRBV28 to TRBJ1-4, with D unresolved. The CDR3 runs 16 residues. With 7 bases removed from V and 0 bases from J, the gap between germline ends came to 15 bases. CDR1 and CDR2 from the germline V gene are MDHEN and SYDVKM. For the CDR3, the DNA is TGTGCCAGCATCCTCCGCCGGAGTTCAACTAATGAAAAACTGTTTTTT. Amino acid sequence: CASILRRSSTNEKLFF.

The chain uses TRBV2 and TRBJ2-3; 8 bases match TRBD2. The V segment lost 4 bases and the J segment 3 bases; nucleotides outside the gene matches: 6. Per germline, CDR1 SNHLY and CDR2 FYNNEI. This CDR3 comprises 15 residues. The CDR3 sequence: CASSVRAGATDTQYF. Here the CDR3 DNA reads TGTGCCAGCAGTGTTCGAGCGGGAGCGACAGATACGCAGTATTTT.

This chain uses TRBV29-1 with TRBJ1-2; unclear D gene. Germline CDR1 is SQVTM and CDR2 is ANQGSEA. Trimming took off 2 bases at V and 0 bases at J, with 25 bases between the two ends. The CDR3 runs 19 residues. CDR3 residues: CSVENGLLEIRVPNYGYTF. The CDR3 DNA is TGCAGCGTTGAAAATGGGCTGTTGGAAATTCGTGTCCCTAACTATGGCTACACCTTC.

The chain joins TRBV29-1 to TRBJ1-3; no definite D call. This CDR3 comprises 13 residues. V was shortened by 4 bases and J by 3 bases, with 10 bases between the two germline ends. Germline V lookup: CDR1 SQVTM, CDR2 ANQGSEA. Here the CDR3 DNA reads TGCAGCGTTGGAGATTGGGGTGGAAACACCATATATTTT. Translated: CSVGDWGGNTIYF.

This clonotype occurred many times. The chain links TRBV7-9 to TRBJ2-5, with D unresolved. With 4 bases removed from V and 3 bases from J, the gap between germline ends came to 9 bases. CDR1 is SEHNR and CDR2 is FQNEAQ in the germline V gene (reference sequence). This CDR3 contains 13 residues. CDR3 amino acids: CASSSLQKETQYF. CDR3 nucleotide sequence: TGTGCCAGCAGCTCCCTCCAGAAAGAGACCCAGTACTTC. The entire variable domain, with the rest obtained from reference TRBV7-9 and TRBJ2-5, is as follows: DTGVSQNPRHKITKRGQNVTFRCDPISEHNRLYWYRQTLGQGPEFLTYFQNEAQLEKSRLLSDRFSAERPKGSFSTLEIQRTEQGDSAMYLCASSSLQKETQYFGPGTRLLVL.

The chain couples TRBV5-1 to TRBJ2-5, with 8 nucleotides matching TRBD1. Germline V gene sequence: CDR1 SGHRS, CDR2 YFSETQ. V dropped 4 bases and J dropped 2; count of bases not matched to a gene: 7. The CDR3 is made up of 15 amino acids. The CDR3 protein is CASSVGTGPQETQYF. CDR3 nucleotide sequence: TGCGCCAGCAGCGTAGGGACAGGACCACAAGAGACCCAGTACTTC.

This clonotype was observed at least ten times. The V call is TRBV27, the J call TRBJ2-3; D gene uncertain. This CDR3 is built from 11 residues. V lost 6 bases and J lost 4, with 5 bases in between. Germline V lookup: CDR1 MNHEY, CDR2 SMNVEV (reference sequence). The CDR3 spells CASSVADTQYF. The CDR3 coding sequence is TGTGCCAGCAGCGTTGCAGATACGCAGTATTTT.

There are many counts of this clonotype. The chain has TRBV6-1 and TRBJ2-3; 10 bases are shared with TRBD2. The V segment lost 7 bases and the J segment 4 bases; nucleotides outside the gene matches: 2. CDR1 is MNHNS, CDR2 SASEGT, per germline. The CDR3 length is 13 residues. The CDR3 reads CASKSGRADTQYF. CDR3 bases: TGTGCCAGCAAAAGCGGGAGGGCAGATACGCAGTATTTT.

This clonotype was observed a handful of times. The chain uses TRBV10-3 and TRBJ2-1; 8 nucleotides match TRBD2. The germline V gene encodes CDR1 ENHRY and CDR2 SYGVKD. The J segment lost 9 bases and the V segment lost 8 bases, leaving 6 bases of the junction unmatched. The CDR3 totals 12 residues. CDR3 nucleotides: TGTGCCATCGGTCGGGCGGGAGGTGAGCAGTTCTTC. It translates to CAIGRAGGEQFF.

This clonotype occurred a few times. The chain combines TRBV29-1 with TRBJ2-5, with 12 bases that match TRBD1. The germline gives CDR1 SQVTM, CDR2 ANQGSEA. CDR3 length equals 13 residues. J was trimmed by 5 bases and V by 6 bases; bases with no gene match: 4. The CDR3 region has the DNA TGCAGCGTGGGACAGGGGGCCACTGAGACCCAGTACTTC. It codes for CSVGQGATETQYF.

To note about this clonotype: A much more abundant neighbour one base away suggests this may be a read error. The J gene is TRBJ1-4, the V gene TRBV28, with TRBD1 identical over 11 bases. Germline assignment: CDR1 MDHEN and CDR2 SYDVKM. V gave up 5 bases and J gave up 10 bases; unmatched junction bases: 9. The CDR3 has 15 amino acids. This CDR3 reads CASSPPPGQGGKLFF. In nucleotides, the CDR3 is TGTGCCAGCAGTCCCCCTCCGGGACAGGGGGGAAAACTGTTTTTT.

This clonotype was counted at least ten times. The V and J genes are TRBV19 and TRBJ1-4; TRBD1 matches at 10 bases. The ends lost 10 bases at V and 0 bases at J; junction bases unmatched: 11. In germline, CDR1 is LNHDA, CDR2 SQIVND (reference sequence). The CDR3 contains 17 residues. The CDR3, as DNA: TGTGCCACCCGGACAGGGGGACGACTTACAACTAATGAAAAACTGTTTTTT. Residues: CATRTGGRLTTNEKLFF.

This clonotype has more than one count but fewer than ten. The chain couples TRBV7-8 to TRBJ2-6; D might be TRBD2 (7 bases). The CDR3 has 17 amino acids. The germline V and J ends were trimmed by 5 bases and 4 bases, with 18 bases remaining between them. Looked up from germline, CDR1 is SGHVS and CDR2 is FQNEAQ. The DNA of the CDR3 is TGTGCCAGCAGCCTTAAAGGGGGGGGGAGAGGGGCCAACGTCCTGACTTTC. Translation gives CASSLKGGGRGANVLTF.

This CDR3 reads CAIKPGGPGELFF. The CDR3 nucleotides read TGTGCCATCAAACCCGGGGGTCCCGGGGAGCTGTTTTTT. The V gene is TRBV10-3, the J gene TRBJ2-2; D might be TRBD2 (6 bases). Trimming took off 7 bases at V and 6 bases at J, with 12 bases between the two ends. This CDR3 has 13 amino acids. Per the germline V gene, CDR1 is ENHRY and CDR2 is SYGVKD.

This clonotype was counted between two and nine times. One end of the junction varies from germline; a read error may be responsible. V usage is TRBV2 and J usage is TRBJ1-3, with D unclear. Germline CDR1 reads SNHLY; CDR2 reads FYNNEI. The CDR3 contains 14 residues. The CDR3 bases are TGTGCCAGCAGACCTCAGGTATCTGAAAACACCATATATTTT. It encodes CASRPQVSENTIYF. Variable domain in full (rest from reference TRBV2 and TRBJ1-3): EPEVTQTPSHQVTQMGQEVILRCVPISNHLYFYWYRQILGQKVEFLVSFYNNEISEKSEIFDDQFSVERPDGSNFTLKIRSTKLEDSAMYFCASRPQVSENTIYFGEGSWLTVV.